Listed below are T cell receptor beta chains from one sample, sequenced in a study of long-term antiretroviral therapy in people with HIV. Clones were read by immunoSEQ multiplex PCR, and TCRdb kept only the in-frame ones, dropping some. The table has roughly 28,000 clones, roughly 90% seen once; the top ten hold 3.6%. Here the sequenced sample was unsorted PBMCs, taken 1.8 years after starting antiretroviral therapy. All receptors come from a woman younger than 30 with HIV. Both conserved end residues are part of each CDR3. A D gene is named only where the DNA matches it firmly. Not every row has a clone size; where given, it reads once, few, many or a size class.

J	D	size	V	CDR3	DNA
TRBJ1-2	.	once	TRBV6-5	CASSRDEDYGYTF	TGTGCCAGCAGTCGGGATGAAGACTATGGCTACACCTTC
TRBJ2-5	TRBD1	once	TRBV4-2	CASSQDTPGQGSQETQYF	TGTGCCAGCAGCCAAGATACTCCGGGACAGGGGTCTCAAGAGACCCAGTACTTC
TRBJ2-3	TRBD1	once	TRBV5-6	CASSLQGATDTQYF	TGTGCCAGCAGCCTCCAGGGGGCCACAGATACGCAGTATTTT
TRBJ1-1	.	.	TRBV10-3	CAISERVNTEAFF	TGTGCCATCAGTGAGAGGGTGAACACTGAAGCTTTCTTT
TRBJ2-1	.	.	TRBV5-1	CASSLEGGGPDEQFF	TGCGCCAGCAGCTTGGAGGGAGGGGGACCCGATGAGCAGTTCTTC
TRBJ1-2	.	.	TRBV7-3	CASSLTGQADYGYTF	TGTGCCAGCAGCTTAACAGGGCAGGCTGACTATGGCTACACCTTC
TRBJ2-5	.	.	TRBV9	CASSVQGGRETQYF	TGTGCCAGCAGCGTTCAGGGGGGGCGCGAGACCCAGTACTTC
TRBJ1-5	.	.	TRBV9	CASSVDGQFGEPQHF	TGTGCCAGCAGCGTAGATGGACAGTTCGGGGAGCCCCAGCATTTT
TRBJ2-7	TRBD1	.	TRBV5-1	CASSPRTGNLNEQYF	TGCGCCAGCAGCCCCAGGACAGGGAATCTCAACGAGCAGTACTTC
TRBJ2-7	TRBD2	.	TRBV7-6	CASSSAGPSGSNEQYF	TGTGCCAGCAGCTCGGCTGGGCCTAGCGGGAGTAACGAGCAGTACTTC
TRBJ2-1	.	.	TRBV4-3	CASSRTGLRNDEQFF	TGCGCCAGCAGCCGGACGGGACTGCGGAACGATGAGCAGTTCTTC
TRBJ2-5	TRBD2	.	TRBV9	CASSAEAIRTSGMETQYF	TGTGCCAGCAGCGCCGAAGCCATCAGGACTAGCGGGATGGAGACCCAGTACTTC
TRBJ1-6	.	few	TRBV6-6	CATTPNSDNSPLHF	TGTGCCACCACACCTAACAGTGATAATTCACCCCTCCACTTT
TRBJ2-7	TRBD2	once	TRBV28	CASKGSGLPYEQYF	TGTGCCAGCAAAGGTAGCGGGCTCCCCTACGAGCAGTACTTC
TRBJ2-3	TRBD2	.	TRBV11-3	CASSLTAQGGWTDTQYF	TGTGCCAGCAGCTTAACAGCGCAGGGAGGGTGGACAGATACGCAGTATTTT
TRBJ2-2	TRBD1	.	TRBV28	CASKVDRGVTGELFF	TGTGCCAGCAAAGTCGACAGGGGGGTCACCGGGGAGCTGTTTTTT
TRBJ2-3	TRBD1	.	TRBV9	CASSATGIFGTDTQYF	TGTGCCAGCAGCGCGACAGGGATTTTTGGAACAGATACGCAGTATTTT
TRBJ2-3	.	.	TRBV4-1	CASSHLSRGTDTQYF	TGCGCCAGCAGCCACCTGAGTAGGGGCACAGATACGCAGTATTTT
TRBJ2-4	TRBD2	.	TRBV10-3	CAISVAGAEYIQYF	TGTGCCATCAGTGTGGCGGGAGCCGAATACATTCAGTACTTC
TRBJ2-7	.	once	TRBV27	CASSFGQTYEQYF	TGTGCCAGCAGTTTCGGACAGACCTACGAGCAGTACTTC
TRBJ1-4	.	.	TRBV18	CASSPSGPLSEKLFF	TGTGCCAGCTCACCTTCGGGGCCTCTGAGTGAAAAACTGTTTTTT
TRBJ2-3	.	.	TRBV4-1	CASSSQTDTQYF	TGCGCCAGCAGCTCTCAAACAGATACGCAGTATTTT
TRBJ1-2	TRBD1	.	TRBV7-2	CASSARQGYGYTF	TGTGCCAGCAGCGCCCGACAGGGTTATGGCTACACCTTC
TRBJ2-4	.	.	TRBV6-5	CASRNLLAKNIQYF	TGTGCCAGCAGAAACCTTCTAGCCAAAAACATTCAGTACTTC
TRBJ1-2	TRBD1	.	TRBV28	CASSLSGKGATNYGYTF	TGTGCCAGCAGTTTATCGGGGAAGGGGGCCACTAACTATGGCTACACCTTC
TRBJ2-1	.	.	TRBV19	CASSIVAADHNEQFF	TGTGCCAGTAGTATAGTCGCGGCTGATCACAATGAGCAGTTCTTC
TRBJ2-7	TRBD1	few	TRBV10-3	CAISDRTGSHEQYF	TGTGCCATCAGTGACAGGACAGGCAGCCACGAGCAGTACTTC
TRBJ1-3	.	.	TRBV5-6	CASSLGGSSGNTIYF	TGTGCCAGCAGCTTGGGGGGAAGCTCTGGAAACACCATATATTTT
TRBJ1-5	.	.	TRBV28	CASSIDQPQHF	TGTGCCAGCAGTATAGATCAGCCCCAGCATTTT
TRBJ2-1	TRBD2	.	TRBV27	CASSLRAGGLDEQFF	TGTGCCAGCAGTTTAAGGGCGGGAGGGCTCGATGAGCAGTTCTTC
TRBJ2-1	TRBD1	.	TRBV19	CASAIRTGVVNNEQFF	TGTGCCAGTGCCATCCGTACAGGGGTCGTAAACAATGAGCAGTTCTTC
TRBJ2-1	.	.	TRBV19	CASSMGQSSYNEQFF	TGTGCCAGTAGTATGGGGCAGAGCTCCTACAATGAGCAGTTCTTC
TRBJ1-2	TRBD1	.	TRBV18	CASFSGGQALPNYGYTF	TGTGCCAGCTTCTCCGGGGGACAGGCACTTCCTAACTATGGCTACACCTTC
TRBJ1-5	TRBD1	.	TRBV6-4	CASSDRVNQPQHF	TGTGCCAGCAGCGACAGGGTAAATCAGCCCCAGCATTTT
TRBJ2-3	.	.	TRBV5-6	CASSLFLAASTDTQYF	TGTGCCAGCAGCTTGTTTTTGGCGGCGAGCACAGATACGCAGTATTTT
TRBJ2-4	TRBD1	.	TRBV4-3	CASSQDSQGAGNIQYF	TGCGCCAGCAGCCAAGATTCACAGGGGGCCGGGAACATTCAGTACTTC
TRBJ2-7	.	.	TRBV5-1	CASSLGDYEQYF	TGCGCCAGCAGCTTGGGCGACTACGAGCAGTACTTC
TRBJ2-1	TRBD2	.	TRBV10-3	CAISSAGGLTNEQFF	TGTGCCATTTCTTCAGCGGGAGGGCTTACCAATGAGCAGTTCTTC
TRBJ2-7	TRBD2	few	TRBV25-1	CASRTAGEFYEQYF	TGTGCCAGCAGGACAGCGGGAGAATTCTACGAGCAGTACTTC
TRBJ2-7	TRBD2	.	TRBV4-1	CASSQPTSGRSYEQYF	TGCGCCAGCAGCCAGCCAACTAGCGGGAGGTCCTACGAGCAGTACTTC
TRBJ2-7	TRBD1	.	TRBV4-3	CASSQGPGQGRNEQYF	TGCGCCAGCAGCCAAGGGCCAGGACAGGGGCGAAACGAGCAGTACTTC
TRBJ2-4	TRBD1	.	TRBV6-5	CASSKTGAGNIQYF	TGTGCCAGCAGCAAGACAGGGGCCGGGAACATTCAGTACTTC
TRBJ2-2	.	.	TRBV9	CASSVPTGHPNTGELFF	TGTGCCAGCAGCGTACCCACTGGACACCCGAACACCGGGGAGCTGTTTTTT
TRBJ2-7	TRBD2	.	TRBV11-2	CASSLDHFRTSGRAWYEQYF	TGTGCCAGCAGCTTAGATCATTTCAGAACTAGCGGGAGGGCTTGGTACGAGCAGTACTTC
TRBJ1-5	TRBD1	.	TRBV2	CASREDRGPQPQHF	TGTGCCAGCAGAGAGGACAGGGGACCTCAGCCCCAGCATTTT
TRBJ2-1	.	.	TRBV7-9	CASIGRDSYNEQFF	TGTGCCAGCATTGGACGGGATTCCTACAATGAGCAGTTCTTC
TRBJ2-5	TRBD1	once	TRBV18	CASSPLGQGIEETQYF	TGTGCCAGCTCACCCCTCGGACAGGGTATAGAAGAGACCCAGTACTTC
TRBJ2-7	.	.	TRBV19	CASSTNRQYEQYF	TGTGCCAGTAGTACTAATCGACAGTACGAGCAGTACTTC
TRBJ2-7	.	.	TRBV7-2	CASSLVDGSYEQYF	TGTGCCAGCAGCTTAGTTGACGGCTCCTACGAGCAGTACTTC
TRBJ2-7	.	.	TRBV7-3	CASSLNPGEGGEQYF	TGTGCCAGCAGCTTAAACCCGGGAGAGGGTGGGGAGCAGTACTTC
TRBJ1-1	.	.	TRBV10-2	CASSVTVNTEAFF	TGCGCCAGCAGTGTGACGGTGAACACTGAAGCTTTCTTT
TRBJ2-7	.	.	TRBV18	CASSLGDPYEQYF	TGTGCCAGCTCACTGGGTGATCCCTACGAGCAGTACTTC
TRBJ1-6	.	.	TRBV14	CASSQYMGSPLHF	TGTGCCAGCAGCCAATATATGGGTTCACCCCTCCACTTT
TRBJ2-7	TRBD1	once	TRBV4-2	CASSQDVPNDSGTGSYEQYF	TGTGCCAGCAGCCAAGATGTGCCGAACGACTCCGGGACAGGGTCCTACGAGCAGTACTTC
TRBJ2-7	TRBD1	.	TRBV15	CATSRDKDWDRVYEQYF	TGTGCCACCAGCAGAGACAAAGATTGGGACAGGGTCTACGAGCAGTACTTC
TRBJ2-7	TRBD2	.	TRBV7-2	CASRAGLAAYEQYF	TGTGCCAGCAGGGCGGGACTAGCGGCCTACGAGCAGTACTTC
TRBJ1-4	.	.	TRBV6-1	CASEALVATNEKLFF	TGTGCCAGTGAAGCCCTCGTAGCAACTAATGAAAAACTGTTTTTT
TRBJ1-1	TRBD1	.	TRBV6-1	CASRTGVTEAFF	TGTGCCAGCAGGACAGGGGTCACTGAAGCTTTCTTT
TRBJ2-3	TRBD2	few	TRBV9	CASSASGSSDTQYF	TGTGCCAGCAGCGCTAGCGGGAGTTCAGATACGCAGTATTTT
TRBJ2-3	.	few	TRBV19	CASTTGRDTQYF	TGTGCCAGTACCACCGGACGGGATACGCAGTATTTT